These 32 T cell receptor beta chains share one sample of origin, sequenced in a study of cytomegalovirus exposure and HLA in healthy donors. The primer mix had 60 Vbeta and 13 Jbeta primers. Produced via immunoSEQ multiplex PCR; TCRdb's table is partial and in-frame only. The sample has about 100,000 clones; approximately 77% are singletons. The material sequenced was PBMCs. All receptors come from a male donor in good health and CMV-seropositive.

The J gene is TRBJ2-1, the V gene TRBV6-5, with 7 bases fitting TRBD2. CDR3 length: 14 residues. J was trimmed by 2 bases and V by 5 bases; bases with no gene match: 3. Germline loops: CDR1 MNHEY, CDR2 SVGAGI. The CDR3 nucleotides are TGTGCCAGCAGTCTAAGCGGGGCCTACAATGAGCAGTTCTTC. Protein product: CASSLSGAYNEQFF.

V is TRBV18 and J is TRBJ1-1; 7 bases map to TRBD1. This CDR3 region has 13 residues. The V gene's germline CDR1 is KGHSH and CDR2 LQKENI. Trimming removed 3 bases from V and 11 bases from J; junction bases left unmatched: 9. CDR3 sequence: CASSPTNRGFAFF. DNA for the CDR3: TGTGCCAGCTCACCCACAAACAGGGGTTTCGCTTTCTTT. The full variable domain, completed using reference TRBV18 and TRBJ1-1, is NAGVMQNPRHLVRRRGQEARLRCSPMKGHSHVYWYRQLPEEGLKFMVYLQKENIIDESGMPKERFSAEFPKEGPSILRIQQVVRGDSAAYFCASSPTNRGFAFFGQGTRLTVV.

V usage is TRBV19 and J usage is TRBJ2-4, with a tentative D call TRBD2 (6 bases). The germline CDR1 and CDR2 sequences are LNHDA and SQIVND (reference sequence). CDR3 length: 14 residues. V shed 1 base and J shed 2 bases, with 6 bases lying between them. This CDR3 reads CASSIGGTKNIQYF. DNA of the CDR3: TGTGCCAGTAGTATAGGCGGGACCAAAAACATTCAGTACTTC.

This chain joins TRBV6-1 and TRBJ2-3; 8 bases agree with TRBD1. The germline V gene encodes CDR1 MNHNS and CDR2 SASEGT. V gave up 2 bases and J gave up 2 bases; unmatched junction bases: 9. The CDR3 spans 17 residues. The CDR3 nucleotides read TGTGCCAGCAGTGAACGGGTCTGGGGACAGGCCACAGATACGCAGTATTTT. Its protein product is CASSERVWGQATDTQYF.

The genes are TRBV7-2 and TRBJ1-5; D might be TRBD1 (6 bases). V was cut by 3 bases and J by 3 bases, with 12 bases left in between. Germline assignment: CDR1 SGHTA and CDR2 FQGNSA. This CDR3 region has 15 residues. CDR3 bases: TGTGCCAGCAGCTTGACTGGACAGCTCAATCAGCCCCAGCATTTT. Translating gives CASSLTGQLNQPQHF.

V gene TRBV5-6 combines with J gene TRBJ2-5; 9 positions agree with TRBD2. CDR1 and CDR2 (germline): SGHDT, YYEEEE. Losses at the gene ends were 0 bases for V and 4 bases for J; bases not matched to a gene: 7. The CDR3 runs to 16 residues. The CDR3 is CASSLGRREGGETQYF. CDR3 coding DNA: TGTGCCAGCAGCTTGGGTAGGCGGGAGGGCGGAGAGACCCAGTACTTC.

This clone was picked up a small number of times. The chain carries TRBV11-2 and TRBJ2-2, with a possible D match to TRBD1 (6 bases). Germline CDR1 and CDR2: SGHAT and FQNNGV. The CDR3 spans 16 residues. V lost 0 bases and J lost 6, with 14 bases in between. The CDR3 sequence: CASSLDRGFIPGELFF. DNA of the CDR3: TGTGCCAGCAGCTTAGACAGGGGTTTTATACCCGGGGAGCTGTTTTTT.

The genes are TRBV4-3 and TRBJ2-5; D might be TRBD2 (6 bases). V dropped 4 bases and J dropped 5 bases, with 14 bases sitting between them. Germline V CDR1 and CDR2: LGHNA, YSLEER. The CDR3 loop spans 14 amino acids. The CDR3 bases are TGCGCCAGCAGCCGCTTACCGGGAGCGGAGACCCAGTACTTC. Protein sequence: CASSRLPGAETQYF.

The chain carries TRBV9 and TRBJ2-5; 7 bases map to TRBD1. CDR3 length equals 12 residues. The V and J ends lost 5 bases and 11 bases, in that order; junction bases with no gene match: 9. The germline V gene encodes CDR1 SGDLS and CDR2 YYNGEE. The CDR3 region has the DNA TGTGCCAGCAGTCTCGAAGCAGGGGGTCAGTACTTC. Protein sequence: CASSLEAGGQYF.

This clone showed up just a few times. This chain joins TRBV13 and TRBJ1-2; TRBD1 matches 11 bases. The CDR3 has 14 residues. Losses at the gene ends were 4 bases for V and 8 bases for J; bases not matched to a gene: 6. Germline CDR1 reads PRHDT; CDR2 reads FYEKMQ (reference sequence). The CDR3 loop reads CASSSLDRGLGYTF. CDR3 DNA: TGTGCCAGCAGCTCCCTGGACAGGGGGCTGGGCTACACCTTC.

The chain employs TRBV7-9 and TRBJ2-5, with 8 bases matching TRBD1. With 0 bases clipped from V and 11 bases from J, the junction kept 11 bases outside the gene matches. Per germline, CDR1 SEHNR and CDR2 FQNEAQ (reference sequence). CDR3 length equals 15 residues. CDR3 nucleotide sequence: TGTGCCAGCAGCTTAGCCCAGGGGGCTCTGAGGGAGCAGTACTTC. Translated, it gives CASSLAQGALREQYF.

The J gene is TRBJ2-7, the V gene TRBV7-8; TRBD2 might be the D (6 bases). V gave up 2 bases and J gave up 7 bases, with 18 bases separating them. Germline CDR1 and CDR2: SGHVS and FQNEAQ. The CDR3 covers 15 residues. CDR3 amino acids: CASSLRQGPRGEQYF. The CDR3 DNA follows: TGTGCCAGCAGCTTACGGCAGGGCCCCCGGGGGGAGCAGTACTTC.

This clone has a handful of counts. This rearrangement joins TRBV5-4 to TRBJ2-1, with D maybe TRBD1 (5 bases). This CDR3 contains 14 residues. V was shortened by 3 bases and J by 10 bases, with 17 bases between the two germline ends. The germline V gene has CDR1 SGHNT and CDR2 YYREEE (reference sequence). CDR3 coding DNA: TGTGCCAGCAGCTCAGACACTCCTCGGACAGAGCAGTTCTTC. This sequence encodes CASSSDTPRTEQFF. The variable domain in full, with the rest retrieved from reference TRBV5-4 and TRBJ2-1, is ETGVTQSPTHLIKTRGQQVTLRCSSQSGHNTVSWYQQALGQGPQFIFQYYREEENGRGNFPPRFSGLQFPNYSSELNVNALELDDSALYLCASSSDTPRTEQFFGPGTRLTVL.

The chain recombines TRBV9 with TRBJ2-2, with unresolved D. The CDR3 sequence is 15 residues long. The ends were cut back, 0 bases at V and 4 bases at J, with 10 bases in the middle. Germline-derived CDR1 and CDR2 are SGDLS and YYNGEE. CDR3 sequence (DNA): TGTGCCAGCAGCGTAGAACCGAGGCTCACCGGGGAGCTGTTTTTT. Amino acid sequence: CASSVEPRLTGELFF.

This chain links TRBV5-1 with TRBJ1-1; no clear D gene. V lost 3 bases to trimming and J lost 1 base, with 10 bases between them. Germline assignment: CDR1 SGHRS and CDR2 YFSETQ. This CDR3 has 14 residues. The CDR3 here is CASSWNSGNTEAFF. The DNA for the CDR3 is TGCGCCAGCAGCTGGAATTCAGGGAACACTGAAGCTTTCTTT.

The rearrangement uses TRBV7-9 and TRBJ2-1; 10 nucleotides align to TRBD2. V lost 1 base to trimming and J lost 6 bases; unmatched junction nucleotides: 3. This CDR3 is built from 15 residues. CDR1 SEHNR and CDR2 FQNEAQ come from the germline V gene (reference sequence). CDR3 loop: CASSLVAGGTNEQFF. The CDR3 nucleotides read TGTGCCAGCAGCTTAGTAGCGGGAGGAACCAATGAGCAGTTCTTC.

The rearrangement joins TRBV2 to TRBJ2-5; the D gene is possibly TRBD1 (5 bases). The J call is in doubt because the DNA end fits TRBJ2-7 better. CDR3 length: 12 residues. The germline gives CDR1 SNHLY, CDR2 FYNNEI. The CDR3 DNA sequence: TGTGCCAGCAGTGCACAGGCCTACGAGCAGTACTTC. Translation gives CASSAQAYEQYF.

This clone has just a few counts. The chain employs TRBV7-9 and TRBJ2-3, with a possible D match to TRBD2 (6 bases). Germline CDR1 and CDR2: SEHNR and FQNEAQ (reference sequence). Between the trimmed V and J ends, which lost 4 bases and 0 bases, there was a span of 11 bases. The CDR3 length is 15 residues. The CDR3 loop reads CASSSRLESTDTQYF. CDR3 DNA: TGTGCCAGCAGCTCCCGACTAGAAAGCACAGATACGCAGTATTTT.

This sequence joins TRBV9 and TRBJ2-5; 10 nucleotides line up with TRBD2. Trimming cost V 0 bases and J 4 bases; bases outside gene matches: 6. Germline V gene sequence: CDR1 SGDLS, CDR2 YYNGEE. CDR3 size: 16 residues. CDR3 DNA sequence: TGTGCCAGCAGCGTAGGGGCTAGCGGGAGTGGAGAGACCCAGTACTTC. The encoded protein is CASSVGASGSGETQYF.

This clone has a single count. CDR3 sequence reads: CSTYSGATEAFF. For the CDR3, the DNA is TGCAGCACTTACTCAGGGGCAACTGAAGCTTTCTTT. The chain is built from TRBV29-1 and TRBJ1-1; possibly TRBD1 for D (6 bases). The CDR3 is made up of 12 amino acids. The germline V and J ends were trimmed by 8 bases and 5 bases, with 15 bases remaining between them. Looked up from germline, CDR1 is SQVTM and CDR2 is ANQGSEA.

This chain joins TRBV4-2 and TRBJ1-1; no reliable D call. CDR3 size: 13 residues. Germline lookup yields CDR1 LGHNA and CDR2 YNFKEQ. Trimming shortened V by 1 base and J by 5 bases, and 8 bases separated the two germline ends. DNA for the CDR3: TGTGCCAGCAGCCAAGTTCGGGGTACTGAAGCTTTCTTT. Amino acids: CASSQVRGTEAFF.

The chain combines TRBV19 with TRBJ2-7; 7 bases are a match to TRBD2. The CDR3 is made up of 14 amino acids. With V trimmed by 1 base and J by 7 bases, 7 bases remained unmatched. Germline CDR1 and CDR2: LNHDA and SQIVND (reference sequence). The CDR3 DNA is TGTGCCAGTAGTATAGCAGCGGGAACGGATGAGCAGTACTTC. Its protein is CASSIAAGTDEQYF.

This rearrangement joins TRBV5-1 to TRBJ2-3, with 15 bases aligning to TRBD2. V was pared by 5 bases and J by 3 bases, with 4 bases of the junction left unmatched. Germline CDR1 and CDR2: SGHRS and YFSETQ. The CDR3 is 16 amino acids. In DNA, the CDR3 is TGCGCCAGCAGGACCGGGACTAGCGGGAGGACAGATACGCAGTATTTT. Amino acids: CASRTGTSGRTDTQYF.

This clone was detected a few times. This chain connects TRBV7-2 to TRBJ2-3; 10 bases line up with TRBD2. The CDR3 is made up of 19 amino acids. V was clipped by 1 base and J by 0 bases; unmatched bases: 10. CDR1 and CDR2 (germline): SGHTA, FQGNSA. The DNA for the CDR3 is TGTGCCAGCAGCTTAGAATTCCAGCGGGGGGGGCCTAGCACAGATACGCAGTATTTT. Translated: CASSLEFQRGGPSTDTQYF.

This clone was observed a handful of times. This sequence joins TRBV29-1 and TRBJ2-7; D is perhaps TRBD2 (6 bases). Germline-derived CDR1 and CDR2 are SQVTM and ANQGSEA. CDR3 length: 13 residues. V was cut by 4 bases and J by 4 bases, with 14 bases left in between. Here the CDR3 DNA reads TGCAGCGTTGTAGGCGGAGGGGTGTACGAGCAGTACTTC. This encodes CSVVGGGVYEQYF.

This chain uses TRBV25-1 with TRBJ2-1, with 15 positions matching TRBD2. Trimming took 4 bases from V and 9 from J; bases not matched to a gene: 10. The CDR3 runs to 17 residues. Germline CDR1 reads MGHDK; CDR2 reads SYGVNS. The CDR3 loop is CASSGGIGLAGGGEQFF. The CDR3 nucleotides are TGTGCCAGCAGTGGGGGGATTGGACTAGCGGGAGGGGGTGAGCAGTTCTTC.

This chain joins TRBV10-3 and TRBJ2-5, with D possibly TRBD2 on 6 matching bases. CDR3 size: 14 residues. Deletions cut 3 bases from V and 4 bases from J, with 12 bases between. Germline V gives CDR1 ENHRY, CDR2 SYGVKD. The CDR3 is CAISETSNPETQYF. CDR3 coding DNA: TGTGCCATCAGTGAAACTAGCAACCCAGAGACCCAGTACTTC.

This chain links TRBV11-3 with TRBJ2-1; TRBD2 matches at 7 bases. J lost 8 bases, V lost 1 base, and 8 bases had no gene match. There are 15 residues in the CDR3. Per the germline V gene, CDR1 is SGHNT and CDR2 is YENEEA. The CDR3, as DNA: TGTGCCAGCAGCTTAGGGGGACTAATATCTCATGAGCAGTTCTTC. It specifies CASSLGGLISHEQFF.

The genes are TRBV19 and TRBJ2-1, with 7 bases that match TRBD2. V lost 1 base to trimming and J lost 9 bases; unmatched junction nucleotides: 9. The CDR3 is 15 amino acids. Per germline, CDR1 LNHDA and CDR2 SQIVND (reference sequence). Written as DNA, the CDR3 is TGTGCCAGTAGTATAGGGGGAGGGAGTAGGGCTGAGCAGTTCTTC. It translates to CASSIGGGSRAEQFF.

The sample holds a few counts of this clone. The chain carries TRBV11-2 and TRBJ1-3; TRBD1 is a possible D gene (5 bases). The CDR3 consists of 17 residues. The V end lost 4 bases, the J end lost 4 bases, and 20 bases lay between the germline ends. Germline V CDR1 and CDR2: SGHAT, FQNNGV. CDR3 loop: CASSSVYRTPGGNTIYF. Written as DNA, the CDR3 is TGTGCCAGCAGCTCCGTTTACAGGACCCCTGGGGGAAACACCATATATTTT.

A remark on this clone: Other DNA sequences of this sample code for an identical CDR3. The genes are TRBV11-2 and TRBJ2-7; 8 bases agree with TRBD1. Per the germline V gene, CDR1 is SGHAT and CDR2 is FQNNGV. The CDR3 length is 14 residues. J was trimmed by 2 bases and V by 4 bases; bases with no gene match: 4. The CDR3 DNA reads TGTGCCAGCAGCTCGCAGGGGGCGGCCTACGAGCAGTACTTC. Translating it yields CASSSQGAAYEQYF.

The V gene is TRBV5-1, the J gene TRBJ2-5, with D maybe TRBD1 (5 bases). The ends were cut back, 0 bases at V and 5 bases at J, with 11 bases in the middle. CDR3 length: 14 amino acids. The V gene's germline CDR1 is SGHRS and CDR2 YFSETQ. The CDR3 sequence is CASSLEGIGETQYF. The CDR3 bases are TGCGCCAGCAGCTTGGAGGGGATTGGGGAGACCCAGTACTTC. The variable domain in full, with the rest retrieved from reference TRBV5-1 and TRBJ2-5, is KAGVTQTPRYLIKTRGQQVTLSCSPISGHRSVSWYQQTPGQGLQFLFEYFSETQRNKGNFPGRFSGRQFSNSRSEMNVSTLELGDSALYLCASSLEGIGETQYFGPGTRLLVL.